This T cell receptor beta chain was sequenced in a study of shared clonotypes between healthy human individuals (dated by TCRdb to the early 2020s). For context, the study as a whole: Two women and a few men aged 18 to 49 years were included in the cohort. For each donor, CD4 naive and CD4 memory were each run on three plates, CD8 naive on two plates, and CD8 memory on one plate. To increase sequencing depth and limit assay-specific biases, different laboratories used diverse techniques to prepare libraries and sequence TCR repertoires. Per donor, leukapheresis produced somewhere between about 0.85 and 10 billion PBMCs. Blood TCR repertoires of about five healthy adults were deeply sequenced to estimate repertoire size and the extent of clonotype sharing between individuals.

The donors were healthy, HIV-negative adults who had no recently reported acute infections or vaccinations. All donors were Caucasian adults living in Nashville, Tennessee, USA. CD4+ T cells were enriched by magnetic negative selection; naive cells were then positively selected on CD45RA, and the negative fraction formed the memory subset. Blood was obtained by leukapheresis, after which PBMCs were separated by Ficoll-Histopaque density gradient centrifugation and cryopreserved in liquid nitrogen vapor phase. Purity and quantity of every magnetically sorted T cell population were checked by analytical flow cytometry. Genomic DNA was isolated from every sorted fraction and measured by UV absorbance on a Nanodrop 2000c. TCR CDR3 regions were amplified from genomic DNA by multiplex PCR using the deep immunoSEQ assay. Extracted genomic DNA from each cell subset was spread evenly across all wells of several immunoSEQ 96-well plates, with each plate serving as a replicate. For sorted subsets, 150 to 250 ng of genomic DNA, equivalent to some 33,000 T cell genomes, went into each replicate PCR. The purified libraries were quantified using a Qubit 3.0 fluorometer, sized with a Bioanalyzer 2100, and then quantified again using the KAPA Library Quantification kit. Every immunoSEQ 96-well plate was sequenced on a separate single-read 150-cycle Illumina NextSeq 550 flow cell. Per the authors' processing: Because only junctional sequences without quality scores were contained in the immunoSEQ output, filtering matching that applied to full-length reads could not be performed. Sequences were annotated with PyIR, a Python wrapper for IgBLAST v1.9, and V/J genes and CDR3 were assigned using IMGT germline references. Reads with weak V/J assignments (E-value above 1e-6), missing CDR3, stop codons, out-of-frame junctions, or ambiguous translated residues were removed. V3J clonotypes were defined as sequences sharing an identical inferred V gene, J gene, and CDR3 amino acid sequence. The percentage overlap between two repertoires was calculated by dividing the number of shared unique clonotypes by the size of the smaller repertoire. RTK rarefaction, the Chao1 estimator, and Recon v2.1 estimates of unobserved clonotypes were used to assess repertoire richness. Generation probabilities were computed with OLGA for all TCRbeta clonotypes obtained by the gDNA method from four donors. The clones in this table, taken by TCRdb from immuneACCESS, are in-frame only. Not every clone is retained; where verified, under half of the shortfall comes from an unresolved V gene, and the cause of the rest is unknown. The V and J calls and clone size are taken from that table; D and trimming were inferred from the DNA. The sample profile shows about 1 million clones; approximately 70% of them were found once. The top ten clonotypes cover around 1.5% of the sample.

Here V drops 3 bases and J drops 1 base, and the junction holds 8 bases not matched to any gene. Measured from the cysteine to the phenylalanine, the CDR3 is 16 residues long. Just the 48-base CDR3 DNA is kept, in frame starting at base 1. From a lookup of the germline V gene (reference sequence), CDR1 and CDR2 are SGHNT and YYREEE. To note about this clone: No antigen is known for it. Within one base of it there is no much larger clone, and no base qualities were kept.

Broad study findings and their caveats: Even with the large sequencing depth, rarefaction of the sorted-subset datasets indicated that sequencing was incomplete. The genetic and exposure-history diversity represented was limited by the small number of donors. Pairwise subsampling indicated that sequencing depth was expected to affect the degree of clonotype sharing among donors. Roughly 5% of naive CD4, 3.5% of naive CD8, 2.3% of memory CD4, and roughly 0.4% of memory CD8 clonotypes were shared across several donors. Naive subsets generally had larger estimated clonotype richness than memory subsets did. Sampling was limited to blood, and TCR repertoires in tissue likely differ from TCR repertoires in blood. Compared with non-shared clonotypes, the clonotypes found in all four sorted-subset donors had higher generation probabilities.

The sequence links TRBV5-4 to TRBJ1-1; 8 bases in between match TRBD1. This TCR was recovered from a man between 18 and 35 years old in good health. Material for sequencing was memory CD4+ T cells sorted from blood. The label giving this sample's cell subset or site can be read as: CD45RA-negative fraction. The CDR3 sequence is CASSSGLTGANTEAFF. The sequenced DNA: TGTGCCAGCAGCTCCGGCCTGACAGGGGCGAACACTGAAGCTTTCTTT.